This T cell receptor beta chain appears in the sequencing data of a study of cytomegalovirus exposure and HLA in healthy donors. Only in-frame clones appear in the TCRdb table, and some are missing; sequencing was by immunoSEQ multiplex PCR. In the table there are 110,000 to 150,000 clones, 80% to 90% of which are singletons. This clone was observed once. The CDR3 consists of 18 residues. Germline values: CDR1 MNHEY, CDR2 SMNVEV (reference sequence). The V segment lost 3 bases and the J segment 4 bases; nucleotides outside the gene matches: 9. The chain combines TRBV27 with TRBJ2-1; 13 bases map to TRBD2. Sequencing was performed on PBMCs. This clonotype was sampled from a young woman in good health and CMV-seropositive. In DNA form, the CDR3 reads TGTGCCAGCAGTTTTCTGACCTCGGGACTAGCGGGATACAATGAGCAGTTCTTC. It encodes CASSFLTSGLAGYNEQFF.